This T cell receptor (beta chain) was identified during a study of T cell changes during pregnancy in multiple sclerosis (dated by TCRdb to the late 2010s). For the wider study: Changes in the T cell repertoire over the course of pregnancy were examined in this study in women with multiple sclerosis.

The germline ends are 10 bases apart after V is trimmed by 4 bases and J by 1 base. According to the germline V gene, CDR1 reads SGHTA and CDR2 reads FQGNSA. There are 14 amino acids in the CDR3, from cysteine to phenylalanine inclusive. The DNA shown is the 42-base CDR3, in frame from base 1. The method was the immunoSEQ multiplex PCR assay. TCRdb holds this immuneACCESS table with in-frame rearrangements only. Some clones are missing; in checked studies, unresolved V genes explain under half, and the rest has no known cause. The sample table holds around 75,000 clones, of which around 90% were seen once. Jointly, the top ten make up over 0.8% of the sample. Concerning this clone itself: Which antigen it targets is not known. Qualities for individual bases were not recorded, and no much larger clone is one base off.

The V gene is TRBV7-2 and the J gene is TRBJ1-2, and TRBD1 may be the D gene, going by 6 matching bases. The sample here was peripheral blood, taken in the first trimester of pregnancy. This receptor was obtained from a female donor in good health, enrolled as a control in a pregnancy study. The base sequence is TGTGCCAGCAGCTCCCAGGGGATTAACTATGGCTACACCTTC. It translates as CASSSQGINYGYTF.